This TCR beta chain appears in the sequencing data of a study of blood T cell repertoires in COVID-19. Study-level information: The analysed material was cDNA or gDNA that came from T cells, B-cell-depleted T cells, or PBMCs.

Profiled with immunoSEQ multiplex PCR; TCRdb holds only in-frame clones, not every one. This table has roughly 400,000 clones, around 87% appearing once. CDR3 length: 14 amino acids. The V gene end was trimmed by 5 bases and the J gene end by 7 bases; junction bases not matched to a gene: 7. CDR1 is MNHEY, CDR2 SMNVEV, per germline (reference sequence). Sequencing used peripheral blood. The V and J genes are TRBV27 and TRBJ1-2; TRBD1 matches 10 bases. The source is a woman aged 55-69 years with COVID-19, enrolled during active disease. Written as DNA, the CDR3 is TGTGCCAGCAGTGAGAGTGACAGGGGGCTTGGCTACACCTTC. Amino acid sequence: CASSESDRGLGYTF.